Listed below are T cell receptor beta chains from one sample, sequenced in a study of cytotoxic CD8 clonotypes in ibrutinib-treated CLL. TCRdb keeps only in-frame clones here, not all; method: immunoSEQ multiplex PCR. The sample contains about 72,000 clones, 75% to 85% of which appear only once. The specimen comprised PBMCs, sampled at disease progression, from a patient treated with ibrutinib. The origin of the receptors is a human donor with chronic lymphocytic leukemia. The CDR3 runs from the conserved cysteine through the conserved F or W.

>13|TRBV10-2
CAPPEREEETQYF
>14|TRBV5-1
CASSLYGFGEPQHF
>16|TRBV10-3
CAISEELGGGGEKLFF
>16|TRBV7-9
CASSLVPGSGSPEQFF
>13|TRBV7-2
CASSGPTRTGYTF
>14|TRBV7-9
CASSLRDRGHGYTF
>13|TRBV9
CASSVGGFGEQFF
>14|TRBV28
CASSLQGQNEKLFF
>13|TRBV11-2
CASSPGSSDTQYF
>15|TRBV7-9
CASSGRWEAQETQYF
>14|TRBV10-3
CAISEPKRPTEAFF
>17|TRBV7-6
CASSGRTSGLSTDTQYF
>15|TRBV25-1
CASSESGGGTDTQYF
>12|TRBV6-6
CASSWGNTEAFF
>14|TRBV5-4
CASSRQGSSNTIYF
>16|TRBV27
CASTRMGQGARHEQFF
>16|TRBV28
CASSTRTTGVGEKLFF
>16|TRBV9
CASSVGITLGNTEAFF
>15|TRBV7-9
CASSLKLEFSYEQYF
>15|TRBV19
CASMRGDLSYNEQFF
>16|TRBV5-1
CASSLAVQGNLETQYF
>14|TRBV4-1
CASSQPHTSVEQYF
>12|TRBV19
CASSPRGDGYTF
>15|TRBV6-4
CASSVTTGGLNEQFF
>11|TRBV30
CAWSRRVTQYF
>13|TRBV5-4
CASSRDRGHPQHF
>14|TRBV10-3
CAISVGQGGYEQYF
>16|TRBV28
CASSQPSDGSGNTIYF
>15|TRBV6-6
CASSYSGGRANEQFF
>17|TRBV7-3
CASSPYSGPIINTEAFF
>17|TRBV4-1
CASSQDKIYRGNYGYTF
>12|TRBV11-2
CASSLVLETQYF
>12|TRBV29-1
CSVVDFRDTQYF
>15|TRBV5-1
CASSLEDPRTGELFF
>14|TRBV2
CASSEPGTAFEAFF
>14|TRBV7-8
CASSLLQRPNEQFF
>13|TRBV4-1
CASSRTGDQPQHF
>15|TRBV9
CASSVWEGSYNEQFF
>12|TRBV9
CASSVGVDGYTF
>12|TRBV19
CASAGALYEQYF
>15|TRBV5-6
CASSLGEREGYGYTF